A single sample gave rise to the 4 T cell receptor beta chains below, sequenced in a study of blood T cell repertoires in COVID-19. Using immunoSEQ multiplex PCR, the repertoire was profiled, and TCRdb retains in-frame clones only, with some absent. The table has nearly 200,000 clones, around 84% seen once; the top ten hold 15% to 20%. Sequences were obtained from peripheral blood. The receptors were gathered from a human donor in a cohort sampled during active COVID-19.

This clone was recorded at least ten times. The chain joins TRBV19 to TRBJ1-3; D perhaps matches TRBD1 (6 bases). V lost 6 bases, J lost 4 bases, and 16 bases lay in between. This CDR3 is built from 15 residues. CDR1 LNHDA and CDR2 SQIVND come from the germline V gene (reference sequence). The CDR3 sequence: CASRSTGITGNTIYF. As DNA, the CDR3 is TGTGCCAGTAGAAGTACAGGGATTACCGGAAACACCATATATTTT.

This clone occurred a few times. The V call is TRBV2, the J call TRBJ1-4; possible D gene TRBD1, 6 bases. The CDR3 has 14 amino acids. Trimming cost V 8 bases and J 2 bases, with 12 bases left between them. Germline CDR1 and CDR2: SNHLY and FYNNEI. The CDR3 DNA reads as TGTGCCAGCTCCAGGGGTGGTACTAATGAAAAACTGTTTTTT. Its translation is CASSRGGTNEKLFF.

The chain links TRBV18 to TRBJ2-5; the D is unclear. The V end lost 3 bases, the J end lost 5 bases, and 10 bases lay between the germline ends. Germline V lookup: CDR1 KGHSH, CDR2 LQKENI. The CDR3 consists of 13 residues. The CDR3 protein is CASSPSSTETQYF. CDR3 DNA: TGTGCCAGCTCACCGTCTAGTACGGAGACCCAGTACTTC.

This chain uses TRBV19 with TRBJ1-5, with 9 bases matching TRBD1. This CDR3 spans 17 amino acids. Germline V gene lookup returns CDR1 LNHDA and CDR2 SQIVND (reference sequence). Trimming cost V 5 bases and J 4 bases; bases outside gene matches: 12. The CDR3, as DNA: TGTGCCAGTAGTGCCCTACCGGGACAGGGTATGAATCAGCCCCAGCATTTT. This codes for CASSALPGQGMNQPQHF. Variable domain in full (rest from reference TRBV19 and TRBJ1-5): DGGITQSPKYLFRKEGQNVTLSCEQNLNHDAMYWYRQDPGQGLRLIYYSQIVNDFQKGDIAEGYSVSREKKESFPLTVTSAQKNPTAFYLCASSALPGQGMNQPQHFGDGTRLSIL.